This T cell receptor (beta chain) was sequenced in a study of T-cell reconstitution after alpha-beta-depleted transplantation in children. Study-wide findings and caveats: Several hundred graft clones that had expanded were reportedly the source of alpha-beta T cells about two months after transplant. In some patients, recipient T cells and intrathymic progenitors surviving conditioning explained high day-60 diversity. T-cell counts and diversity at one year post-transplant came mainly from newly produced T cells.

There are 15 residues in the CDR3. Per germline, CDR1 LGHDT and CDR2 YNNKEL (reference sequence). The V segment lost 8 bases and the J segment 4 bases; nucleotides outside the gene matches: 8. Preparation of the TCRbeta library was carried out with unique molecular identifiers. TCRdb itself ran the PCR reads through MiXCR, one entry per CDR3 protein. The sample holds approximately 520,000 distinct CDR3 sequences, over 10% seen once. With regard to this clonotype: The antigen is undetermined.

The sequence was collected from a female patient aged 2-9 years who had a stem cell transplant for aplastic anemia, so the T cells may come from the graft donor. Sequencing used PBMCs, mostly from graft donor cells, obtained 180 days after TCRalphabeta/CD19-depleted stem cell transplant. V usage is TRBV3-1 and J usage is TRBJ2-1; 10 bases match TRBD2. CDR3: CASRRGLALYNEQFF. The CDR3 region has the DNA TGTGCCAGCCGCCGGGGACTAGCGCTGTACAATGAGCAGTTCTTC.